This T cell receptor beta chain was sequenced during a study of beta chain features in type 1 diabetes. Whole-study findings and limits: Sampled from patients, naive, central memory and Treg TCRB repertoires appeared more similar than those sampled from healthy donors. Insertions were fewer and deletions more numerous at VDJ junctions in type 1 diabetes patients.

This clone was observed a few times. Its cognate antigen is unknown. The sample holds other DNA sequences that translate to the same CDR3. TCRB transcripts that were expressed got sequenced, as all of the isolated RNA had been reverse transcribed. Assay: immunoSEQ multiplex PCR; the TCRdb copy retains only in-frame clones and omits some. Counted here are hundreds of thousands of clones, 15% to 17% occurring once; the ten biggest clones make up approximately 0.099%. This CDR3 region has 13 residues. V was pared by 1 base and J by 2 bases, with 5 bases between. CDR1 and CDR2 (germline): SGHTA, FQGNSA. The sequencing input was naive CD4+ T cells from blood. V and J are TRBV7-2 and TRBJ2-5; D is ambiguous. The TCR was taken from a man between 18 and 29 years old in good health. CDR3 coding DNA: TGTGCCAGCAGCTTAGGTCGACAAGAGACCCAGTACTTC. It codes for CASSLGRQETQYF.